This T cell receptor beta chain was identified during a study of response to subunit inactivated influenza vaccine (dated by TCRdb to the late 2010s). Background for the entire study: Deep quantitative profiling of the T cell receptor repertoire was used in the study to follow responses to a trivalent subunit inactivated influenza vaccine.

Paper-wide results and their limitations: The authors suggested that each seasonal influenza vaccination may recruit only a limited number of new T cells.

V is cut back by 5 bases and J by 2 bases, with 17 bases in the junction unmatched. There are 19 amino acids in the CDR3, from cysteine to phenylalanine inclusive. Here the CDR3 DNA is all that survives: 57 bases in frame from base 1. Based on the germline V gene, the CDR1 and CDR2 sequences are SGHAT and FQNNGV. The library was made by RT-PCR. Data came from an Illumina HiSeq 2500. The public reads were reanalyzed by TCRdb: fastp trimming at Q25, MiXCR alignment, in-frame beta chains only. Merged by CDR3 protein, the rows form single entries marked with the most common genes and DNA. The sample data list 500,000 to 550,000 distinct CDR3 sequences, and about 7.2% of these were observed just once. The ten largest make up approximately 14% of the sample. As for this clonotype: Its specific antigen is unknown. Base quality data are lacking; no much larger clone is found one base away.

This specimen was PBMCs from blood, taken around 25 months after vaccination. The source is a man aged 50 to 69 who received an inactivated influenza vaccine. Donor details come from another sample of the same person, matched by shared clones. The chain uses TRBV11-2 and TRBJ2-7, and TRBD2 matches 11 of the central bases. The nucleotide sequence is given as TGTGCCAGCAGCATTTCCGGGACTAGCGGAACCTACGTAACCTACGAGCAGTACTTC. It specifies CASSISGTSGTYVTYEQYF.